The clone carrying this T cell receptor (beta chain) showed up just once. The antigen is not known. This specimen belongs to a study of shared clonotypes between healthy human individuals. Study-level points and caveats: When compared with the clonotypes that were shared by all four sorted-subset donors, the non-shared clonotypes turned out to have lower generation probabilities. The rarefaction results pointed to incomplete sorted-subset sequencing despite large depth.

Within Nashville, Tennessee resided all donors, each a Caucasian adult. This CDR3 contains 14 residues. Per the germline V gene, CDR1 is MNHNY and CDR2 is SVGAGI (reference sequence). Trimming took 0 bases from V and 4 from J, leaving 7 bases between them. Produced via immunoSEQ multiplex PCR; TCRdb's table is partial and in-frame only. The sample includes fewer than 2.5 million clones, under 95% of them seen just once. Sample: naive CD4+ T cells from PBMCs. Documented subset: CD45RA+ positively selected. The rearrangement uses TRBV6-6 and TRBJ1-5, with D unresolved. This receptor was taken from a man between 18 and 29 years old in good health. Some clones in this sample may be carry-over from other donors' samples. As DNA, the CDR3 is TGTGCCAGCAGTTACTCGTGGCCAAATCAGCCCCAGCATTTT. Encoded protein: CASSYSWPNQPQHF.